This T cell receptor (beta chain) comes out of a study of blood T cell repertoires in COVID-19. Study summary: Both acute and convalescent COVID-19 samples were obtained from the United States, Italy and Spain. T cells, B-cell-depleted T cells, or PBMCs supplied cDNA or gDNA.

Authors' analysis steps: For nucleated cells, counts were estimated from reference gene primer amplification. Libraries were prepared by immunoSEQ multiplex PCR; TCRdb keeps only in-frame clonotypes and omits some of them. For V, J and clone size, that table is used; D and trimming come from the DNA. The sample holds 150,000 to 200,000 clones; over 75% are singletons and the top ten take 26%. V was pared by 1 base and J by 10 bases, with 10 bases of the junction left unmatched. The CDR3 length is 17 residues. From germline, CDR1 is SGHDN and CDR2 FVKESK. The source of this sequence is a woman aged 70 to 79 with acute or convalescent COVID-19. V gene TRBV14 combines with J gene TRBJ1-4; 12 bases align to TRBD1. The sequenced material came from peripheral blood. The CDR3 DNA reads as TGTGCCAGCAGCCAAGTAAATACCGGGACAGGGGGCGGAAAACTGTTTTTT. It codes for CASSQVNTGTGGGKLFF.